This entry lists 30 T cell receptor beta chains sequenced from one sample in a study of blood T cell repertoires in COVID-19. Here immunoSEQ multiplex PCR was the method, and the copy in TCRdb shows in-frame clones only, minus some. The repertoire has 200,000 to 300,000 clones, roughly 84% of them found once; the top ten carry around 2.5%. The sample was peripheral blood. The receptors stem from a man aged 35 to 55 who had recovered from COVID-19.

This clone was counted a few times. The chain employs TRBV7-9 and TRBJ2-2; D may be TRBD1 (6 bases). This CDR3 is built from 13 residues. The germline V gene has CDR1 SEHNR and CDR2 FQNEAQ (reference sequence). Trimming cost V 5 bases and J 5 bases, with 9 bases left between them. This CDR3 reads CASSDTGTGELFF. The CDR3 region has the DNA TGTGCCAGCAGCGATACAGGGACCGGGGAGCTGTTTTTT.

This chain links TRBV10-3 with TRBJ2-5; tentative D call: TRBD2 (5 bases). Germline V gene sequence: CDR1 ENHRY, CDR2 SYGVKD. The CDR3 contains 16 residues. Trimming shortened V by 1 base and J by 1 base, and 13 bases separated the two germline ends. The CDR3 nucleotides read TGTGCCATCAGTGAGTTCCTAGCTGCAGGCCAAGAGACCCAGTACTTC. Its protein is CAISEFLAAGQETQYF.

The V gene is TRBV23-1, the J gene TRBJ2-1, with 8 bases that match TRBD1. TRBV23-1 has ORF status, its function being uncertain. Trimming cost V 1 base and J 8 bases; bases outside gene matches: 4. The CDR3 totals 14 residues. CDR3 loop: CASSQFYRGDEQFF. The CDR3 DNA reads TGCGCCAGCAGTCAATTTTACAGGGGGGATGAGCAGTTCTTC.

This chain connects TRBV5-6 to TRBJ2-7, with a possible D match to TRBD1 (6 bases). V lost 4 bases, J lost 4 bases, and 9 bases lay in between. This CDR3 contains 12 residues. Germline V gene sequence: CDR1 SGHDT, CDR2 YYEEEE. DNA for the CDR3: TGTGCCAGCAGCACAGGGTCTTACGAGCAGTACTTC. This gives the protein CASSTGSYEQYF.

The chain couples TRBV11-3 to TRBJ2-1; no reliable D call. This CDR3 is 12 amino acids long. Trimming took 3 bases from V and 6 from J, leaving 6 bases between them. Germline V gene lookup returns CDR1 SGHNT and CDR2 YENEEA. The CDR3 coding sequence is TGTGCCAGCAGCTTTAGCTTCAATGAGCAGTTCTTC. It codes for CASSFSFNEQFF.

The chain combines TRBV10-3 with TRBJ1-1; D might be TRBD1 (5 bases). The CDR3 is made up of 16 amino acids. Germline V gene sequence: CDR1 ENHRY, CDR2 SYGVKD. V lost 6 bases, J lost 0 bases, and 17 bases lay in between. The CDR3 reads CAIRTDGGSVNTEAFF. For the CDR3, the DNA is TGTGCCATCAGGACGGACGGGGGATCGGTGAACACTGAAGCTTTCTTT.

The gene calls are TRBV6-4 and TRBJ1-5; the D is unclear. The V end lost 0 bases, the J end lost 7 bases, and 7 bases lay between the germline ends. This CDR3 has 13 amino acids. Per the germline V gene, CDR1 is MRHNA and CDR2 is SNTAGT. The CDR3 region has the DNA TGTGCCAGCAGTGACTCGGAGGACCAGCCCCAGCATTTT. It codes for CASSDSEDQPQHF.

This chain uses TRBV18 with TRBJ1-6; D is ambiguous. Germline CDR1 KGHSH, CDR2 LQKENI. Trimming removed 6 bases from V and 7 bases from J, with 10 bases in between. The length of the CDR3 is 13 residues. CDR3 loop: CASSQQNNSPLHF. For the CDR3, the DNA is TGTGCCAGCTCTCAACAGAACAATTCACCCCTCCACTTT.

The V gene is TRBV13, the J gene TRBJ2-7; 9 nucleotides agree with TRBD1. The germline gives CDR1 PRHDT, CDR2 FYEKMQ (reference sequence). The J segment lost 3 bases and the V segment lost 3 bases, leaving 3 bases of the junction unmatched. This CDR3 has 14 residues. The CDR3 bases are TGTGCCAGCAGCTTCGGGACAGGGCACTACGAGCAGTACTTC. This translates into CASSFGTGHYEQYF.

The CDR3 DNA reads TGCAGCGTTGTTTCGAGGGTAGGCACAGATACGCAGTATTTT. It codes for CSVVSRVGTDTQYF. J is TRBJ2-3 and V is TRBV29-1; possibly TRBD2 for D (5 bases). This CDR3 contains 14 residues. V dropped 4 bases and J dropped 1 base, with 12 bases sitting between them. CDR1 SQVTM and CDR2 ANQGSEA come from the germline V gene.

The chain couples TRBV7-2 to TRBJ1-2; 7 bases fit TRBD1. Germline trimming cut 3 bases from V and 6 bases from J; bases unmatched to any gene: 10. This CDR3 comprises 15 residues. Germline-derived CDR1 and CDR2 are SGHTA and FQGNSA. CDR3 sequence reads: CASSFYTGTVNGYTF. The CDR3 DNA reads as TGTGCCAGCAGCTTTTACACCGGGACAGTAAATGGCTACACCTTC.

The chain carries TRBV19 and TRBJ1-5; unclear D gene. Germline V gene data show CDR1 as LNHDA and CDR2 as SQIVND (reference sequence). There are 12 residues in the CDR3. With 6 bases removed from V and 7 bases from J, the gap between germline ends came to 10 bases. For the CDR3, the DNA is TGTGCCAGTAGCCCGCCGGGACAGCCCCAGCATTTT. This sequence encodes CASSPPGQPQHF.

This chain links TRBV6-4 with TRBJ1-2, with unresolved D. The CDR3 is 17 amino acids. Looked up from germline, CDR1 is MRHNA and CDR2 is SNTAGT. V shed 6 bases and J shed 0 bases, with 20 bases lying between them. DNA of the CDR3: TGTGCCAGCAGGGCGGGCCTCCGACTCCAGTCTAACTATGGCTACACCTTC. It yields the protein CASRAGLRLQSNYGYTF.

V gene TRBV10-1 combines with J gene TRBJ1-3; 7 nucleotides agree with TRBD1. V was clipped by 5 bases and J by 0 bases; unmatched bases: 13. CDR3 length equals 18 residues. Germline CDR1 WNHNN, CDR2 SYGVQD (reference sequence). The CDR3 sequence: CASSPGTAASISGNTIYF. DNA for the CDR3: TGCGCCAGCAGTCCCGGGACAGCGGCTTCTATCTCTGGAAACACCATATATTTT.

The V call is TRBV18, the J call TRBJ2-7, with 9 bases aligning to TRBD1. In germline, CDR1 is KGHSH, CDR2 LQKENI. The ends lost 3 bases at V and 0 bases at J; junction bases unmatched: 6. The CDR3 is 16 residues long. CDR3 protein: CASSPRQGGISYEQYF. The CDR3 DNA reads as TGTGCCAGCTCACCCCGACAGGGGGGAATCTCCTACGAGCAGTACTTC.

In its sample, this clone was seen once. V gene TRBV15 combines with J gene TRBJ2-1; TRBD2 matches 15 bases. The germline V gene has CDR1 LNHNV and CDR2 YYDKDF (reference sequence). The CDR3 runs to 17 residues. V gave up 1 base and J gave up 2 bases; unmatched junction bases: 0. In DNA form, the CDR3 reads TGTGCCACCAGCAGAGGGACTAGCGGGGGGGCCTACAATGAGCAGTTCTTC. This encodes CATSRGTSGGAYNEQFF.

This chain links TRBV14 with TRBJ1-1; TRBD1 is a possible D gene (5 bases). CDR1 is SGHDN, CDR2 FVKESK, per germline. The CDR3 is 16 amino acids. Trimming pared 4 bases from V and 0 bases from J, leaving 15 bases between. CDR3 nucleotides: TGTGCCAGCAGCCCCTATGGGGTGGGGCTGAACACTGAAGCTTTCTTT. The encoded protein is CASSPYGVGLNTEAFF.

The chain is built from TRBV12-3 or TRBV12-4 and TRBJ2-2, with 7 bases matching TRBD1. The J segment lost 4 bases and the V segment lost 11 bases, leaving 7 bases of the junction unmatched. The CDR3 totals 13 residues. This CDR3 reads CAGRGQATGELFF. CDR3 sequence (DNA): TGTGCCGGCCGCGGACAGGCCACCGGGGAGCTGTTTTTT.

This chain connects TRBV14 to TRBJ1-3, with a tentative D call TRBD1 (6 bases). V was pared by 0 bases and J by 4 bases, with 10 bases between. Looked up from germline, CDR1 is SGHDN and CDR2 is FVKESK. This CDR3 comprises 15 residues. The CDR3 DNA follows: TGTGCCAGCAGCCAAGACGGACAGCCCGGAAACACCATATATTTT. It codes for CASSQDGQPGNTIYF.

The V call is TRBV18, the J call TRBJ1-4, with unresolved D. V was shortened by 0 bases and J by 0 bases, with 11 bases between the two germline ends. The germline V gene has CDR1 KGHSH and CDR2 LQKENI. The CDR3 covers 17 residues. CDR3 coding DNA: TGTGCCAGCTCACCACCATCGACGCAGGCAACTAATGAAAAACTGTTTTTT. It is translated as CASSPPSTQATNEKLFF.

The V gene is TRBV7-2, the J gene TRBJ2-7, with a weak D call TRBD1 (6 bases). CDR1 and CDR2 (germline): SGHTA, FQGNSA. This CDR3 spans 14 amino acids. The V and J ends lost 0 bases and 4 bases respectively, with 10 bases between them. CDR3 amino acids: CASSLAPGQYEQYF. The CDR3 DNA is TGTGCCAGCAGCTTAGCCCCGGGACAATACGAGCAGTACTTC.

The chain uses TRBV6-5 and TRBJ1-3, with D maybe TRBD1 (6 bases). The CDR3 sequence is 15 residues long. Trimming shortened V by 0 bases and J by 8 bases, and 14 bases separated the two germline ends. CDR1 and CDR2 from the germline V gene are MNHEY and SVGAGI. In nucleotides, the CDR3 is TGTGCCAGCAGTTACTCAGGGGGATATGGGGACACCATATATTTT. Translated: CASSYSGGYGDTIYF.

The DNA for the CDR3 is TGTGCCAGCAGCCATTATGGGACAGGGATGTACGGCTACACCTTC. This translates into CASSHYGTGMYGYTF. The J gene is TRBJ1-2, the V gene TRBV14, with 9 bases identical to TRBD1. Germline values: CDR1 SGHDN, CDR2 FVKESK. Trimming took 3 bases from V and 8 from J; bases not matched to a gene: 10. The CDR3 covers 15 residues.

The genes are TRBV19 and TRBJ1-5; unclear D gene. Trimming shortened V by 3 bases and J by 3 bases, and 3 bases separated the two germline ends. The CDR3 has 12 residues. Looked up from germline, CDR1 is LNHDA and CDR2 is SQIVND (reference sequence). The CDR3: CASSINNQPQHF. The CDR3 DNA reads TGTGCCAGTAGTATCAACAATCAGCCCCAGCATTTT.

The chain uses TRBV11-3 and TRBJ2-7; D is undetermined. The V end lost 1 base, the J end lost 0 bases, and 4 bases lay between the germline ends. CDR3 size: 13 residues. CDR1 is SGHNT, CDR2 YENEEA, per germline. The CDR3 DNA reads as TGTGCCAGCAGCTTAGGGAGCTCCTACGAGCAGTACTTC. Translated, it gives CASSLGSSYEQYF.

The chain recombines TRBV5-4 with TRBJ1-3; D gene ambiguous. Germline values: CDR1 SGHNT, CDR2 YYREEE (reference sequence). V lost 0 bases and J 4 bases, leaving 5 bases between the germline ends. This CDR3 is built from 13 residues. CDR3 nucleotide sequence: TGTGCCAGCAGCTTGGCCCAGGGAAACACCATATATTTT. Amino acids: CASSLAQGNTIYF.

The chain couples TRBV28 to TRBJ2-2; 9 nucleotides align to TRBD1. In germline, CDR1 is MDHEN, CDR2 SYDVKM. CDR3 length: 16 amino acids. V trimming: 6 bases; J trimming: 6 bases; junction bases outside the gene matches: 11. This CDR3 reads CASRDDRGWLAGELFF. The CDR3 nucleotides are TGTGCCAGCAGGGATGACAGGGGGTGGTTAGCCGGGGAGCTGTTTTTT.

The chain uses TRBV4-1 and TRBJ1-6, with unresolved D. This CDR3 has 17 amino acids. The germline gives CDR1 MGHRA, CDR2 YSYEKL. V lost 0 bases and J 7 bases, leaving 16 bases between the germline ends. The CDR3 is CASSQDVLGSANSPLHF. The CDR3 nucleotides are TGCGCCAGCAGCCAAGATGTTCTAGGTAGCGCGAATTCACCCCTCCACTTT.

This chain connects TRBV3-1 (or the pseudogene TRBV3-2) to TRBJ2-1; 8 bases line up with TRBD2. Unmatched junction bases numbered 10, after V lost 2 bases and J lost 7 bases. Looked up from germline, CDR1 is LGHDT and CDR2 is YNNKEL (reference sequence). The CDR3 runs to 16 residues. CDR3 in amino acids: CASSQYIAGGGNEQFF. Written as DNA, the CDR3 is TGTGCCAGCAGCCAATACATTGCGGGAGGTGGGAATGAGCAGTTCTTC.

The chain carries TRBV2 and TRBJ2-2; TRBD2 agrees at 12 bases. In germline, CDR1 is SNHLY, CDR2 FYNNEI. The CDR3 has 15 amino acids. With V trimmed by 6 bases and J by 4 bases, 3 bases remained unmatched. The CDR3 coding sequence is TGTGCCAGCAGAAAACTAGCGGGGGGCACCGGGGAGCTGTTTTTT. Translation: CASRKLAGGTGELFF.